This T cell receptor (beta chain) was retrieved from a study of identical twins. Findings and limits, study-wide: Twins shared out-of-frame alpha sequences with excess low generation probability. Out-of-frame sharing of TCR alpha in monozygotic twins was underestimated by models.

As concerns this clonotype: Its specificity is unknown.

Looked up from germline, CDR1 is LNHDA and CDR2 is SQIVND (reference sequence). With 3 bases clipped from V and 3 bases from J, the junction kept 4 bases outside the gene matches. The CDR3 contains 14 residues. Template switching added a universal primer binding site, and final cDNA carried unique molecular identifiers. TCRdb re-derived calls from the 5' RACE reads in MiXCR, one entry per CDR3 protein. The sample shows 550,000 to 700,000 distinct CDR3 sequences, more than 9% of them seen only once. These sequences were also reported in another study, on yellow fever vaccine responses in identical twins. This second report adds: As reported, the vaccine T cell response of twins seemed partly convergent and partly personalized.

Sequences were obtained from PBMCs. This chain uses TRBV19 with TRBJ1-1, with 7 bases aligning to TRBD1. The TCR comes from a woman under 30 in good health. CDR3 loop: CASSIRGGYTEAFF. In DNA form, the CDR3 reads TGTGCCAGTAGTATCAGAGGGGGCTACACTGAAGCTTTCTTT. Full variable domain (rest looked up from reference TRBV19 and TRBJ1-1): DGGITQSPKYLFRKEGQNVTLSCEQNLNHDAMYWYRQDPGQGLRLIYYSQIVNDFQKGDIAEGYSVSREKKESFPLTVTSAQKNPTAFYLCASSIRGGYTEAFFGQGTRLTVV.